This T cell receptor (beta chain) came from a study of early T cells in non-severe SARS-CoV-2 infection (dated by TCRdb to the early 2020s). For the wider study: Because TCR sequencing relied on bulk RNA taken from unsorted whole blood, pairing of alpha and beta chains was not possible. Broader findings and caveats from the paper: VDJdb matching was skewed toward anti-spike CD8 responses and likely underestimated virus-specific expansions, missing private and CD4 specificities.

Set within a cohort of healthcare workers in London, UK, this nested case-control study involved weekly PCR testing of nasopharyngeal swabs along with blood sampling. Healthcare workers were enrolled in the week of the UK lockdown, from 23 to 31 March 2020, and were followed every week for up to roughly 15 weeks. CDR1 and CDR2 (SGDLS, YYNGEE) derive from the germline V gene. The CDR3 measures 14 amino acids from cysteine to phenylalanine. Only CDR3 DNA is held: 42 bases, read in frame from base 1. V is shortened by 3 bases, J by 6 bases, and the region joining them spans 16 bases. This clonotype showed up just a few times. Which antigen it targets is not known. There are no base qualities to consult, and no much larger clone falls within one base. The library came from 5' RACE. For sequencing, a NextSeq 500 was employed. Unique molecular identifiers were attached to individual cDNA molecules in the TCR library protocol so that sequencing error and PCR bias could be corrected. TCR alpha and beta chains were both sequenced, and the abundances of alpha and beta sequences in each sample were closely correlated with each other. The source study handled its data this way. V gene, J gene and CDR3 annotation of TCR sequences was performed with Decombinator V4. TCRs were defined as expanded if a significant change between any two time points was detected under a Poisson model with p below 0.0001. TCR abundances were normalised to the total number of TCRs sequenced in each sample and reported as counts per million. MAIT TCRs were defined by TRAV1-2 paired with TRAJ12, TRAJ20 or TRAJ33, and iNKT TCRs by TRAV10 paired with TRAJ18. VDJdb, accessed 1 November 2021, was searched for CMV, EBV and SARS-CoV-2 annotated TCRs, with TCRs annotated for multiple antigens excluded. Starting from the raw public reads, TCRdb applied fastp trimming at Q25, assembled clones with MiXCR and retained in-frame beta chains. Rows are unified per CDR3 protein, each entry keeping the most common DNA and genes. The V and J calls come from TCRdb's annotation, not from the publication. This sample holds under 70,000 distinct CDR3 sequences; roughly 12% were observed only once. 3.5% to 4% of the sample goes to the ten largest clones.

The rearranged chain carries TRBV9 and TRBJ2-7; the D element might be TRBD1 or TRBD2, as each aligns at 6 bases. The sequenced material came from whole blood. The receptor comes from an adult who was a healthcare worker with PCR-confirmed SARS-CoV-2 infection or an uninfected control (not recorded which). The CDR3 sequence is CASSGGYEGGEQYF. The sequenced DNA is TGTGCCAGCAGCGGAGGATATGAGGGGGGCGAGCAGTACTTC.